This T cell receptor beta chain originates from a study of shared clonotypes between healthy human individuals. V lost 1 base to trimming and J lost 3 bases, with 6 bases between them. Per germline, CDR1 SGHAT and CDR2 FQNNGV. The CDR3 contains 13 residues. This clone appeared once. TCRdb's table, derived via immunoSEQ multiplex PCR, lists solely in-frame clones and lacks some. This sample carries roughly 1,100,000 clones, 65% to 80% of them seen once, and the ten largest clones take about 1.5%. This clonotype was sampled from a man aged 18-30 years in good health. Sequencing input: memory CD4+ T cells sorted from blood. Noted subset: CD45RA-negative fraction. The chain couples TRBV11-2 to TRBJ1-2; no clear D gene. The CDR3 sequence is CASSLGVDYGYTF. In DNA, the CDR3 is TGTGCCAGCAGCTTAGGGGTTGACTATGGCTACACCTTC.